One sample yielded the 14 T cell receptor beta chains listed below, sequenced in a study of human T cells and chemical hapten exposure. Time point indicated: pre-sensitization, week 0. Indicated treatment: therapeutic diphenylcyclopropenone sensitization with weekly scalp DPC. TCRdb used MiXCR to reprocess the RACE reads, holding one entry per CDR3 protein. This sample carries around 350,000 distinct CDR3 sequences, 4.5% to 5.5% of them seen once, and the ten largest clones take around 8%. Source: whole blood, taken in connection with sensitization to the hapten diphenylcyclopropenone (DPC). The receptor set was obtained from a woman younger than 30 with alopecia areata. Some clones in this sample may be carry-over from other donors' samples.

This clonotype has ten or more counts. The chain joins TRBV7-9 to TRBJ2-2, with 7 bases matching TRBD1. With V trimmed by 5 bases and J by 5 bases, 8 bases remained unmatched. The CDR3 is made up of 15 amino acids. CDR1 and CDR2 from the germline V gene are SEHNR and FQNEAQ (reference sequence). The CDR3 protein is CASSALRGRTGELFF. In nucleotides, the CDR3 is TGTGCCAGCAGCGCCCTGAGGGGGCGGACCGGGGAGCTGTTTTTT.

This clonotype was counted at least ten times. The gene calls are TRBV12-3 or TRBV12-4 and TRBJ1-1; possible D gene TRBD1, 6 bases. This CDR3 is built from 12 residues. Trimming stripped 5 bases from V and 5 bases from J, with 9 bases between. This CDR3 reads CASSTGMTEAFF. The CDR3 coding sequence is TGTGCCAGCAGTACAGGGATGACTGAAGCTTTCTTT.

Only a few counts were recorded for this clonotype. The chain recombines TRBV7-2 with TRBJ2-3; weak D call: TRBD1 (6 bases). Germline V CDR1 and CDR2: SGHTA, FQGNSA. With 5 bases removed from V and 4 bases from J, the gap between germline ends came to 16 bases. The CDR3 is 15 amino acids. The CDR3 region has the DNA TGTGCCAGCAGCCATAACAGGGTCAGTTCAGATACGCAGTATTTT. Translation gives CASSHNRVSSDTQYF.

This clonotype was observed many times. CDR3: CASSFGQFNSPLHF. DNA of the CDR3: TGTGCCAGCAGTTTTGGGCAGTTCAATTCACCCCTCCACTTT. The chain combines TRBV28 with TRBJ1-6, with D uncertain. Trimming left V 3 bases short and J 7 bases short, with 10 bases between. The CDR3 length is 14 residues. Per germline, CDR1 MDHEN and CDR2 SYDVKM.

This chain's CDR3 is CASSPREDGTSNEKLFF. CDR3 DNA: TGTGCCAGCAGCCCGCGTGAGGATGGGACGTCTAATGAAAAACTGTTTTTT. The J gene is TRBJ1-4, the V gene TRBV7-9; possible D gene TRBD1, 5 bases. V shed 5 bases and J shed 3 bases, with 19 bases lying between them. This CDR3 comprises 17 residues. Germline CDR1 SEHNR, CDR2 FQNEAQ (reference sequence).

The chain joins TRBV6-1 to TRBJ2-1, with 10 bases lining up with TRBD2. Per germline, CDR1 MNHNS and CDR2 SASEGT. V trimming: 5 bases; J trimming: 5 bases; junction bases outside the gene matches: 18. The CDR3 loop spans 19 amino acids. The chain's CDR3 is CASSTTSPGPAGGDNEQFF. The CDR3 nucleotides read TGTGCCAGCAGTACCACTTCCCCGGGACCAGCGGGGGGGGACAATGAGCAGTTCTTC.

This clonotype has at least ten counts. The genes are TRBV2 and TRBJ2-5; tentatively, D is TRBD1 (6 bases). With 9 bases removed from V and 1 base from J, the gap between germline ends came to 18 bases. CDR3 length equals 15 residues. The germline CDR1 and CDR2 sequences are SNHLY and FYNNEI. For the CDR3, the DNA is TGTGCCAGGACCAAACAGGGAAACGGCCAAGAGACCCAGTACTTC. Its protein is CARTKQGNGQETQYF.

The sample holds many counts of this clonotype. V is TRBV5-4 and J is TRBJ1-2; D is ambiguous. Germline CDR1 SGHNT, CDR2 YYREEE (reference sequence). The V end lost 4 bases, the J end lost 2 bases, and 12 bases lay between the germline ends. The CDR3 spans 14 residues. The DNA for the CDR3 is TGTGCCAGCAGCCCGACACTGAAAAACTATGGCTACACCTTC. Residues: CASSPTLKNYGYTF.

The CDR3, as DNA: TGTGCCAGCAACTGGGGACAGATCACAGATACGCAGTATTTT. Protein product: CASNWGQITDTQYF. The rearrangement joins TRBV9 to TRBJ2-3, with 7 bases identical to TRBD1. Germline CDR1 reads SGDLS; CDR2 reads YYNGEE. The junction had 6 bases not matched to a gene; V was cut back by 6 bases and J by 2 bases. CDR3 size: 14 residues.

This clonotype appeared many times. J is TRBJ2-7 and V is TRBV29-1; perhaps D is TRBD1 or TRBD2 (5 bases each). CDR1 and CDR2 (germline): SQVTM, ANQGSEA. The CDR3 totals 13 residues. Trimming took off 6 bases at V and 2 bases at J, with 14 bases between the two ends. The CDR3 spells CSVRGGEPYEQYF. In DNA, the CDR3 is TGCAGCGTGAGGGGCGGCGAACCCTACGAGCAGTACTTC.

The J gene is TRBJ1-2, the V gene TRBV18, with 8 positions matching TRBD1. Germline loops: CDR1 KGHSH, CDR2 LQKENI. The CDR3 is 17 amino acids. J was trimmed by 4 bases and V by 3 bases; bases with no gene match: 13. The CDR3 sequence is CASSPLRPGQDVYGYTF. The CDR3 DNA reads TGTGCCAGCTCACCCTTACGACCGGGACAGGACGTCTATGGCTACACCTTC.

The gene calls are TRBV6-2 or TRBV6-3 and TRBJ1-1; a possible D gene is TRBD1 (6 bases). CDR3 length: 15 amino acids. Germline CDR1 MNHEY, CDR2 SVGEGT. The V and J ends lost 10 bases and 4 bases respectively, with 22 bases between them. Here the CDR3 reads CAITKGGQGITEAFF. CDR3 in DNA: TGTGCCATCACAAAGGGGGGCCAGGGAATCACTGAAGCTTTCTTT.

This clonotype has a handful of counts. This chain uses TRBV7-2 with TRBJ2-3; D is unresolved. The CDR3 sequence is 14 residues long. V lost 2 bases to trimming and J lost 2 bases, with 8 bases between them. Germline V gives CDR1 SGHTA, CDR2 FQGNSA. As DNA, the CDR3 is TGTGCCAGCAGCTTAAGAGTAGACACAGATACGCAGTATTTT. Its protein is CASSLRVDTDTQYF.

The chain has TRBV7-9 and TRBJ2-6; 9 nucleotides line up with TRBD1. Germline CDR1 is SEHNR and CDR2 is FQNEAQ (reference sequence). The CDR3 covers 16 residues. The J segment lost 0 bases and the V segment lost 4 bases, leaving 1 base of the junction unmatched. CDR3 sequence (DNA): TGTGCCAGCAGCTGGGACAGGGTCTCTGGGGCCAACGTCCTGACTTTC. Translating it yields CASSWDRVSGANVLTF.